This T cell receptor beta chain comes out of a study of PD-L1 blockade in urothelial cancer. The CDR3 is made up of 13 amino acids. V lost 6 bases, J lost 4 bases, and 10 bases lay in between. Germline V lookup: CDR1 SNHLY, CDR2 FYNNEI. Method: immunoSEQ multiplex PCR; TCRdb's copy keeps in-frame clones and lacks some. The table lists around 63,000 clones, roughly 79% of them singletons, with more than 5.5% in the top ten. The time point was: pretreatment peripheral blood. The genes are TRBV2 and TRBJ1-3; possible D gene TRBD1, 6 bases. This TCR came from a man aged 70-80 years with urothelial cancer. Sequenced here: PBMCs, sampled around atezolizumab (anti-PD-L1) treatment. The CDR3 reads CASSGDRGNTIYF. The CDR3 coding sequence is TGTGCCAGCAGCGGCGACAGGGGAAACACCATATATTTT.